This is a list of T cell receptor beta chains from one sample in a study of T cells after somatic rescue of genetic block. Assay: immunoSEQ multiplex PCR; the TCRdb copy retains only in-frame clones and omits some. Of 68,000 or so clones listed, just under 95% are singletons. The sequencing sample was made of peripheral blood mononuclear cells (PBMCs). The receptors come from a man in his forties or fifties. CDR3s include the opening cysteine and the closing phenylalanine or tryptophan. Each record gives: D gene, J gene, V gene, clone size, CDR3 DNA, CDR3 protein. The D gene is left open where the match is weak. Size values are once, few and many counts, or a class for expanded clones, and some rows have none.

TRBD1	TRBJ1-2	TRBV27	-	TGTGCCAGCGGGACAGGGCTGAATAGCTATGGCTACACCTTC	CASGTGLNSYGYTF
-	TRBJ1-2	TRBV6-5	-	TGTGCCAGCAGTTACTCGACTAGCTTCTATGGCTACACCTTC	CASSYSTSFYGYTF
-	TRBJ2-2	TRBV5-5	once	TGTGCCAGCAGCCCCCGCCAGGGCGGGAACACCGGGGAGCTGTTTTTT	CASSPRQGGNTGELFF
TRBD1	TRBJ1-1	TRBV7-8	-	TGTGCCAGCAGCTTAACCGGGACAGGGTTTGAAGCTTTCTTT	CASSLTGTGFEAFF
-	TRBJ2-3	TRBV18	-	TGTGCCAGCTCACCAGTAGGGGCCACAGATACGCAGTATTTT	CASSPVGATDTQYF
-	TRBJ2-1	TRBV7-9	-	TGTGTCTACAATGAGCAGTTCTTC	CVYNEQFF
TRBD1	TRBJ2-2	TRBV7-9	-	TGTGCCAGCAGCGTCACAGGGGGGAACGGGGAGCTGTTTTTT	CASSVTGGNGELFF
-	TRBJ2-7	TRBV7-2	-	TGTGCCAGCAGCTTAGCGCAGGGCTACGAGCAGTACTTC	CASSLAQGYEQYF
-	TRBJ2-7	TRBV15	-	TGTGCCACCAGCAGAGATCGCCGGGACTACGAGCAGTACTTC	CATSRDRRDYEQYF
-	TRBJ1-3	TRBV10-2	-	TGCGCCAGCAGCGGCCTAAACACCGCTGGAAACACCATATATTTT	CASSGLNTAGNTIYF
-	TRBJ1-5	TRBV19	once	TGTGCCAGTAGTACCCGACAGAATGGCCAGCCCCAGCATTTT	CASSTRQNGQPQHF
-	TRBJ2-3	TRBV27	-	TGTGCCAGCAGGGGGTGGGGGGCCAGCACAGATACGCAGTATTTT	CASRGWGASTDTQYF
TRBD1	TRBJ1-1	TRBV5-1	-	TGCGCCAGCAGCTCAACCGGGACAGGCGTTACTGAAGCTTTCTTT	CASSSTGTGVTEAFF
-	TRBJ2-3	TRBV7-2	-	TGTGCCAGCAGCTCCTTCACAGATACGCAGTATTTT	CASSSFTDTQYF
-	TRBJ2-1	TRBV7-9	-	TGTGCCAGCAGCCCTACAACCGGGAGTATCCATGAGCAGTTCTTC	CASSPTTGSIHEQFF
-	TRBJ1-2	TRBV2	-	TGTGCCAGCAGTGAGGGGGGATACTATGGCTACACCTTC	CASSEGGYYGYTF
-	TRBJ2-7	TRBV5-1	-	TGCGCCAGCAGCTTGGATAGGGTCGAGCAGTACTTC	CASSLDRVEQYF
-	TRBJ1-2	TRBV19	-	TGTGCCAGTAGCCCCTGGCGGGGGGGCATTAACTATGGCTACACCTTC	CASSPWRGGINYGYTF
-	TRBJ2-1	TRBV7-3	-	TGTGCCAGCAGCTTAACTGCTCGGGCCCAATACAATGAGCAGTTCTTC	CASSLTARAQYNEQFF
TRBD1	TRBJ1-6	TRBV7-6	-	TGTGCCAGCAGCTCCGGACAGGGGGGGAATTCACCCCTCCACTTT	CASSSGQGGNSPLHF
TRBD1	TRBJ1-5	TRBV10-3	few	TGTGCCATCAGTGAACAGGGGCTAGATCAGCCCCAGCATTTT	CAISEQGLDQPQHF
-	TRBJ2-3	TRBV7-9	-	TGTGCCAGCAGCCCGGGCCACGGAAGCACAGATACGCAGTATTTT	CASSPGHGSTDTQYF
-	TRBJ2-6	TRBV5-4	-	TGTGCCAGCACCCAAGGGGCAGGGGATGTCAGTGGGGCCAACGTCCTGACTTTC	CASTQGAGDVSGANVLTF
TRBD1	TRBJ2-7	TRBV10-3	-	TGTGCCATCAGTGAGGACAGGGGGAGGTACGAGCAGTACTTC	CAISEDRGRYEQYF
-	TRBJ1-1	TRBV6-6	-	TGTGCCAGCAGTTACTACAAGAGGACTGAAGCTTTCTTT	CASSYYKRTEAFF
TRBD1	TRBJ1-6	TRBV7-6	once	TGTGCCAGCAGGACCGGGACAGTGAATTCACCCCTCCACTTT	CASRTGTVNSPLHF
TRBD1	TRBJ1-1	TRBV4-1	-	TGCGCCAGCAGCCTAGGACAGGCCAGGGGTATGAACACTGAAGCTTTCTTT	CASSLGQARGMNTEAFF
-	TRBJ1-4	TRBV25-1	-	TGTGCCAGCAAAGGGGACCTGGGCGAAAAACTGTTTTTT	CASKGDLGEKLFF
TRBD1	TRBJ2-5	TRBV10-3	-	TGTGCCATCAGTAGCCGACAGGGGGCGGGGGAGACCCAGTACTTC	CAISSRQGAGETQYF
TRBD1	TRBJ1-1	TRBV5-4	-	TGTGCCAGCAGCTTGGGACAGGGGTTCACTGAAGCTTTCTTT	CASSLGQGFTEAFF